Detailed here is one T cell receptor (beta chain). The antigen is undetermined. This sample is drawn from a study of shared clonotypes between healthy human individuals. Whole-study results and caveats: Estimated richness was generally greater in naive than memory subsets. The expectation was that sequencing depth would affect clonotype sharing among donors.

Data came from immunoSEQ multiplex PCR; TCRdb stores just in-frame clones and leaves some out. The table records 330,000 or so clones, around 72% of them present only once. V lost 2 bases and J lost 3, with 15 bases in between. Germline lookup yields CDR1 SGHAT and CDR2 FQNNGV. CDR3 length equals 16 residues. This chain uses TRBV11-2 with TRBJ2-3; D not resolved. Sequenced material: memory CD4+ T cells sorted from blood. This sample's subset: CD45RA-negative fraction. This clonotype was obtained from a man younger than 45 in good health. CDR3 in DNA: TGTGCCAGCAGCTTATCTGGGGTTATGGTTACAGATACGCAGTATTTT. Translation: CASSLSGVMVTDTQYF. Variable domain in full (rest from reference TRBV11-2 and TRBJ2-3): EAGVAQSPRYKIIEKRQSVAFWCNPISGHATLYWYQQILGQGPKLLIQFQNNGVVDDSQLPKDRFSAERLKGVDSTLKIQPAKLEDSAVYLCASSLSGVMVTDTQYFGPGTRLTVL.